This passage covers 10 T cell receptor beta chains from one sample sequenced in a study of blood T cell repertoires in COVID-19. Clones were read by immunoSEQ multiplex PCR, and TCRdb kept only the in-frame ones, dropping some. The table shows hundreds of thousands of clones, with 89% occurring only once. Sequencing input: peripheral blood. Receptor source: a woman aged 25 to 39 with COVID-19, enrolled during active disease.

The chain uses TRBV5-4 and TRBJ1-1; tentative D call: TRBD1 (5 bases). Per germline, CDR1 SGHNT and CDR2 YYREEE (reference sequence). The CDR3 loop spans 17 amino acids. V was clipped by 0 bases and J by 0 bases, with 15 bases between them. CDR3 protein: CASSLEPTGDMNTEAFF. CDR3 in DNA: TGTGCCAGCAGCTTGGAGCCCACAGGAGACATGAACACTGAAGCTTTCTTT.

The chain has TRBV7-2 and TRBJ2-5, with D hard to call. This CDR3 has 11 amino acids. V shed 4 bases and J shed 5 bases, with 5 bases lying between them. Germline loops: CDR1 SGHTA, CDR2 FQGNSA. The CDR3 loop is CASSSFETQYF. In DNA, the CDR3 is TGTGCCAGCAGCTCCTTCGAGACCCAGTACTTC.

V is TRBV2 and J is TRBJ1-4; 8 nucleotides line up with TRBD1. The V segment lost 4 bases and the J segment 5 bases; nucleotides outside the gene matches: 0. The CDR3 is 13 residues long. Germline-derived CDR1 and CDR2 are SNHLY and FYNNEI. The CDR3 reads CASSGTGNEKLFF. DNA for the CDR3: TGTGCCAGCAGTGGGACAGGGAATGAAAAACTGTTTTTT.

This rearrangement joins TRBV12-3 or TRBV12-4 to TRBJ1-1; no reliable D call. The CDR3 is 12 amino acids. Trimming removed 8 bases from V and 1 base from J, with 8 bases in between. CDR3 residues: CASESRNTEAFF. CDR3 bases: TGTGCCAGCGAGTCCCGGAACACTGAAGCTTTCTTT.

The chain links TRBV21-1 to TRBJ2-3; the DNA was not compared with TRBD2, the D call given in the table. TRBV21-1 is labeled a pseudogene. The CDR3 is 14 residues long. The CDR3 spells CASSKLPDSDTQYF. Written as DNA, the CDR3 is TGTGCCAGCAGCAAACTCCCCGACTCAGATACGCAGTATTTT.

A single count supports this clone. The chain is built from TRBV5-6 and TRBJ1-2; possible D gene TRBD1, 6 bases. The germline V gene has CDR1 SGHDT and CDR2 YYEEEE. Between the trimmed V and J ends, which lost 4 bases and 0 bases, there was a span of 13 bases. The CDR3 extends over 15 amino acids. The CDR3 nucleotides are TGTGCCAGCAGCGCCCGGACAGCATCTAACTATGGCTACACCTTC. Protein: CASSARTASNYGYTF. The whole variable domain, filled in from reference TRBV5-6 and TRBJ1-2, reads DAGVTQSPTHLIKTRGQQVTLRCSPKSGHDTVSWYQQALGQGPQFIFQYYEEEERQRGNFPDRFSGHQFPNYSSELNVNALLLGDSALYLCASSARTASNYGYTFGSGTRLTVV.

This clone was detected once. The chain uses TRBV5-5 and TRBJ2-2, with 7 bases aligning to TRBD1. Trimming removed 2 bases from V and 6 bases from J; junction bases left unmatched: 1. Germline assignment: CDR1 SGHKS and CDR2 YYEKEE (reference sequence). The CDR3 has 13 residues. The CDR3 DNA reads TGTGCCAGCAGCTTCCAGGGGGCCGGGGAGCTGTTTTTT. As protein: CASSFQGAGELFF.

The V call is TRBV28, the J call TRBJ2-5; 7 nucleotides match TRBD1. CDR3 size: 15 residues. Per the germline V gene, CDR1 is MDHEN and CDR2 is SYDVKM. The V and J ends lost 3 bases and 3 bases, in that order; junction bases with no gene match: 7. The CDR3 coding sequence is TGTGCCAGCAGTTTCCGGGACAGATACAAAGAGACCCAGTACTTC. Protein product: CASSFRDRYKETQYF.

The genes are TRBV6-2 or TRBV6-3 and TRBJ2-1, with D possibly being TRBD1 (5 bases). CDR1 is MNHEY, CDR2 SVGEGT, per germline. The CDR3 covers 13 residues. Trimming took 4 bases from V and 5 from J, leaving 9 bases between them. CDR3 loop: CASSWTLHNEQFF. CDR3 nucleotides: TGTGCCAGCAGTTGGACACTCCACAATGAGCAGTTCTTC.

The rearrangement joins TRBV25-1 to TRBJ1-6; D gene uncertain. The CDR3 length is 17 residues. Per the germline V gene, CDR1 is MGHDK and CDR2 is SYGVNS. Trimming took 3 bases from V and 7 from J, leaving 19 bases between them. In DNA, the CDR3 is TGTGCCAGCAGTGACCATGGAGGGCTCAGATTAAATTCACCCCTCCACTTT. Translating it yields CASSDHGGLRLNSPLHF.